These 17 T cell receptor beta chains were sequenced from one sample in a study of T cell repertoires in cytomegalovirus infection. A single record per CDR3 protein comes from TCRdb applying MiXCR to the reads. The profile shows almost 500,000 distinct CDR3 sequences, about 10% of them singletons. Sequencing was performed on PBMCs. The receptors were gathered from a human donor in good health (CMV status not recorded). Some clones in this sample may be carry-over from other donors' samples.

The rearrangement uses TRBV7-8 and TRBJ1-2; 7 bases are shared with TRBD1. The CDR3 runs 14 residues. Germline CDR1 SGHVS, CDR2 FQNEAQ. The J segment lost 6 bases and the V segment lost 1 base, leaving 5 bases of the junction unmatched. The chain's CDR3 is CASSLGRGQNGYTF. CDR3 nucleotide sequence: TGTGCCAGCAGCTTAGGAAGGGGGCAGAATGGCTACACCTTC.

The rearrangement joins TRBV15 to TRBJ2-5; D remains ambiguous. Between the trimmed V and J ends, which lost 2 bases and 5 bases, there was a span of 12 bases. From germline, CDR1 is LNHNV and CDR2 YYDKDF (reference sequence). The CDR3 length is 14 residues. CDR3 in amino acids: CATSRSPPGETQYF. CDR3 sequence (DNA): TGTGCCACCAGCAGAAGTCCTCCCGGGGAGACCCAGTACTTC.

This clonotype was seen many times. The J gene is TRBJ1-2, the V gene TRBV7-8, with 7 positions matching TRBD1. V shed 2 bases and J 4 bases; nucleotides not matched to a gene: 4. Per germline, CDR1 SGHVS and CDR2 FQNEAQ. There are 14 residues in the CDR3. As DNA, the CDR3 is TGTGCCAGCAGCTTACTGGGACAGCCCTATGGCTACACCTTC. Translation: CASSLLGQPYGYTF.

This clonotype was seen repeatedly, ten times or more. This chain connects TRBV4-1 to TRBJ1-1; a possible D gene is TRBD1 (5 bases). Trimming stripped 3 bases from V and 4 bases from J, with 21 bases between. CDR1 MGHRA and CDR2 YSYEKL come from the germline V gene. CDR3 length equals 17 residues. The CDR3 sequence is CASSHPRSGGEGTEAFF. In nucleotides, the CDR3 is TGCGCCAGCAGCCACCCCCGGAGCGGGGGGGAAGGCACTGAAGCTTTCTTT.

Notes on this clonotype: An end of the junction differs from the germline gene, which may be a read error. The rearrangement joins TRBV4-1 to TRBJ2-5; D ambiguous. The CDR3 totals 14 residues. Germline V gene data show CDR1 as MGHRA and CDR2 as YSYEKL. The CDR3 DNA reads as TGTGCCAGCAGCCAAGTAGAAGCGAAAGAGACCCAGTACTTC. Protein: CASSQVEAKETQYF.

This clonotype was seen many times. This chain uses TRBV3-1 with TRBJ1-4; D is undetermined. V was trimmed by 5 bases and J by 7 bases, leaving 17 bases between them. Germline-derived CDR1 and CDR2 are LGHDT and YNNKEL (reference sequence). The CDR3 contains 15 residues. CDR3 loop: CASSSGVGLGEKLFF. The CDR3 nucleotides read TGTGCCAGCAGCTCCGGGGTGGGTCTCGGTGAAAAACTGTTTTTT.

This clonotype was seen at least ten times. The chain uses TRBV4-2 and TRBJ2-1; 9 bases fit TRBD1. V shed 3 bases and J 5 bases; nucleotides not matched to a gene: 2. Per germline, CDR1 LGHNA and CDR2 YNFKEQ. The CDR3 loop spans 14 amino acids. In DNA form, the CDR3 reads TGTGCCAGCAGCCAGGGGGACAGGGACAATGAGCAGTTCTTC. Its protein product is CASSQGDRDNEQFF.

At least ten counts were recorded for this clonotype. This chain connects TRBV19 to TRBJ1-6; a weak D match, TRBD1 (5 bases). The CDR3 consists of 12 residues. Trimming removed 3 bases at V and 11 bases at J, with 8 bases between. CDR1 is LNHDA, CDR2 SQIVND, per germline (reference sequence). The CDR3 DNA reads as TGTGCCAGTAGTATCGGGGACGCACCCCTCCACTTT. Its protein is CASSIGDAPLHF.

The CDR3 region has the DNA TGCAGTGCTAGAGAAGGCGGGGGGATTTCCTACGAGCAGTACTTC. Encoded protein: CSAREGGGISYEQYF. The chain employs TRBV20-1 and TRBJ2-7, with 8 bases matching TRBD2. The CDR3 contains 15 residues. J was trimmed by 1 base and V by 0 bases; bases with no gene match: 5. CDR1 is DFQATT, CDR2 SNEGSKA, per germline (reference sequence).

V is TRBV19 and J is TRBJ2-1, with 10 positions matching TRBD2. The junction had 14 bases not matched to a gene; V was cut back by 5 bases and J by 7 bases. Germline V CDR1 and CDR2: LNHDA, SQIVND (reference sequence). This CDR3 is 17 amino acids long. CDR3 sequence (DNA): TGTGCCAGTAGTGGGGGGACTAGCGTTAGGAGTTGGAATGAGCAGTTCTTC. This encodes CASSGGTSVRSWNEQFF.

This clonotype was seen at least ten times. The chain carries TRBV6-6 and TRBJ1-1; weak D call: TRBD1 (6 bases). Germline V gene sequence: CDR1 MNHNY, CDR2 SVGAGI (reference sequence). V was clipped by 7 bases and J by 3 bases, with 15 bases between them. There are 14 residues in the CDR3. The CDR3 nucleotides are TGTGCCAGCACGCGATCTTCAGGGGACACTGAAGCTTTCTTT. It translates to CASTRSSGDTEAFF.

This clonotype appeared many times. The chain is built from TRBV28 and TRBJ1-4; no definite D call. Trimming pared 7 bases from V and 5 bases from J, leaving 17 bases between. The CDR3 consists of 15 residues. Looked up from germline, CDR1 is MDHEN and CDR2 is SYDVKM. The CDR3 region has the DNA TGTGCCAGCAACGGAGGAGAGGATCCGAATGAAAAACTGTTTTTT. It encodes CASNGGEDPNEKLFF.

This clonotype was counted many times. The rearrangement joins TRBV7-2 to TRBJ2-1; 8 bases fit TRBD2. The V and J ends lost 6 bases and 12 bases, in that order; junction bases with no gene match: 25. Germline CDR1 and CDR2: SGHTA and FQGNSA. The CDR3 spans 18 residues. The chain's CDR3 is CASSSGGWSGGAHFVQFF. The CDR3 nucleotides are TGTGCCAGCAGTTCCGGGGGGTGGAGCGGGGGAGCCCATTTTGTGCAGTTCTTC.

V usage is TRBV20-1 and J usage is TRBJ1-5; TRBD1 matches at 7 bases. The germline V gene encodes CDR1 DFQATT and CDR2 SNEGSKA (reference sequence). This CDR3 spans 15 amino acids. The trim removed 4 bases at V and 5 bases at J, leaving 11 bases unmatched. DNA of the CDR3: TGCAGTGCTAAGCAGGGGGGTAGGCAGGATCAGCCCCAGCATTTT. Translated, it gives CSAKQGGRQDQPQHF.

About this clonotype itself: Since a much larger clone is just one base distant, this may be a read error. The CDR3 loop is CASSLVAGRITEAFF. In DNA, the CDR3 is TGCGCCAGCAGCTTGGTGGCGGGTCGAATAACTGAAGCTTTCTTT. The rearrangement uses TRBV5-1 and TRBJ1-1, with no clear D. The CDR3 consists of 15 residues. The germline V gene has CDR1 SGHRS and CDR2 YFSETQ. The ends were cut back, 0 bases at V and 5 bases at J, with 14 bases in the middle.

This clonotype has a count of ten or more. At one of its ends the junction is not consistent with the germline gene, which may arise from a read error. The chain uses TRBV7-7 and TRBJ2-5; 14 nucleotides match TRBD2. The germline V gene has CDR1 SSHAT and CDR2 FNYEAQ (reference sequence). The CDR3 sequence is 16 residues long. CDR3 in DNA: TGTGCTAGCAGCTTAGGGGGACTAGCGGGAGCAGAGACCCAGTACTTC. It yields the protein CASSLGGLAGAETQYF. The whole variable domain, filled in from reference TRBV7-7 and TRBJ2-5, reads GAGVSQSPRYKVTKRGQDVTLRCDPISSHATLYWYQQALGQGPEFLTYFNYEAQPDKSGLPSDRFSAERPEGSISTLTIQRTEQRDSAMYRCASSLGGLAGAETQYFGPGTRLLVL.

The chain has TRBV7-4 and TRBJ2-7, with 10 bases that match TRBD1. Germline CDR1 is SGHVT and CDR2 is SQSDAQ. The V gene end was trimmed by 3 bases and the J gene end by 6 bases; junction bases not matched to a gene: 8. The CDR3 spans 15 residues. The CDR3 sequence: CASSLTGGALSEQYF. In nucleotides, the CDR3 is TGTGCCAGCAGCTTGACAGGGGGCGCGCTTAGCGAGCAGTACTTC.